These 4 T cell receptor beta chains were sequenced from one sample in a study of STAT3 mutations in large granular lymphocyte leukemia. Their specific antigens are unknown. Notes on the study in general: Every T-cell large granular lymphocyte leukemia patient had at least one immunodominant TCR beta clonotype.

Clones were read by immunoSEQ multiplex PCR, and TCRdb kept only the in-frame ones, dropping some. Found here are 25,000 to 30,000 clones, roughly 80% of them singletons; the top ten hold around 30%. The sample was peripheral blood mononuclear cells. Receptors originate from a woman in her 50s with T-cell large granular lymphocyte leukemia. Some clones in this sample may be carry-over from other donors' samples.

This clone is a singleton in its sample. This chain joins TRBV7-9 and TRBJ1-1; D is unclear. Germline V gives CDR1 SEHNR, CDR2 FQNEAQ (reference sequence). V lost 2 bases and J lost 1, with 5 bases in between. This CDR3 comprises 13 residues. CDR3 DNA sequence: TGTGCCAGCAGCTTAACATCGAACACTGAAGCTTTCTTT. Translation: CASSLTSNTEAFF.

The chain links TRBV19 to TRBJ1-5; the D gene is possibly TRBD1 (5 bases). Deletions cut 5 bases from V and 7 bases from J, with 15 bases between. This CDR3 has 14 residues. Looked up from germline, CDR1 is LNHDA and CDR2 is SQIVND (reference sequence). CDR3 residues: CASSAVGGGQPQHF. The CDR3 bases are TGTGCCAGTAGTGCGGTCGGGGGGGGGCAGCCCCAGCATTTT.

The rearrangement joins TRBV12-5 to TRBJ2-1; D possibly uses TRBD1 or TRBD2 (5 bases each). The CDR3 covers 15 residues. The ends were cut back, 2 bases at V and 6 bases at J, with 14 bases in the middle. Germline loops: CDR1 LGHNT, CDR2 FRNRAP. In DNA, the CDR3 is TGTGCTAGTGGTTTGTACGGGACGCCCCCCAATGAGCAGTTCTTC. As protein: CASGLYGTPPNEQFF.

CDR3 bases: TGTGCCAGCAGTCGCCGGGACAGTAACTATGGCTACACCTTC. Its protein is CASSRRDSNYGYTF. This chain joins TRBV9 and TRBJ1-2; 7 bases are a match to TRBD1. CDR1 SGDLS and CDR2 YYNGEE come from the germline V gene. The V gene end was trimmed by 5 bases and the J gene end by 1 base; junction bases not matched to a gene: 5. This CDR3 spans 14 amino acids.